This TCR beta chain was profiled in a study of T cells in Graves' hyperthyroidism and ophthalmopathy. Study conclusions and caveats: Most thyroid clonotypes expanded above 0.001 appeared in blood too.

Amplified TCR beta CDR3 regions derived from RNA transcripts. During a first-round RT-PCR of the TCR CDR3, the HTBI primer set was used. TCRdb fed the multiplex PCR reads into MiXCR, producing one record per CDR3 protein. This table holds a few hundred thousand distinct CDR3 sequences, around 16% found once. This clonotype appeared many times. As yet, its antigen is unknown. The CDR3 runs 12 residues. Trimming took 7 bases from V and 14 from J; bases not matched to a gene: 6. CDR1 is MNHEY and CDR2 is SVGEGT in the germline V gene. The rearrangement links TRBV6-2 or TRBV6-3 to TRBJ2-1; 12 bases are shared with TRBD2. Sequencing was done on a sample of blood. This clonotype originated in a woman between 45 and 65 years old with Graves' hyperthyroidism. DNA of the CDR3: TGTGCCAGCACCCGACTAGCGGGAGTAAAGTTCTTC. This gives the protein CASTRLAGVKFF.